The entry below describes one T cell receptor (beta chain). Its antigen remains undetermined. It has no much larger one-base neighbor in the sample; base qualities were not kept. The record originates from a study of cytomegalovirus exposure and HLA in healthy donors (TCRdb year 2017). The study in broad terms: An earlier analysis of about 560 of the donors reported over 250 Gb of sequence data and approximately 120 million unique TCR beta sequences obtained from some 200 million T cells. An early release covering 500 to 750 HLA-typed donors comprised roughly 300 gigabases of sequencing data and tens of millions of unique TCR sequences. The genetic ancestry cluster associated with self-reported Caucasian donors included 70% to 85% of the roughly 400 genotyped donors. The study was designed to test whether signatures of past pathogen exposure could be identified by cataloging public T cell receptors. The T cell repertoires of 666 subjects were profiled by immunosequencing and related to cytomegalovirus serostatus. Along with the roughly 670-subject first cohort, a separate validation cohort of over a hundred different subjects was used. To predict cytomegalovirus infection status, the study combined high-throughput TCR immunosequencing, statistical association of individual TCRs with disease status, and machine learning. In a later analysis, previously published TCR beta repertoires from hundreds of donors were re-analyzed and high-resolution HLA genotyping was added so that TCR occurrence patterns could be studied. In the later analysis, no new phenotypic data were used to find candidate immune exposures; instead, reliance was placed on TCR beta sequences and their occurrence across donors. To decide whether each TCR beta V gene segment behaved as functional or pseudogenic, an earlier analysis of nearly 600 of the donors relied on high-throughput TCR beta sequencing. Alongside the repertoire data, information on donor age, sex, ethnicity and CMV serostatus was compiled. A later genetic analysis took genome-wide SNP genotypes for about 65% of the 666 donors and used that subset as a discovery cohort. Every repertoire in the discovery cohort had been generated on one and the same sequencing platform. Class I and class II HLA loci were covered by the typing at four-digit resolution. The number of donors typed differed by locus, with 629-630 for A, B, C, DRB1 and DQB1, roughly 550 for DQA1, about 610 for DPA1, and around 460 for DPB1. Five DR-DQ haplotypes were handled as single units for association and clustering because linkage in the cohort was strong. Among about 360 genotyped donors of the cohort, an average of roughly 240,000 unique TCR beta nucleotide sequences were sequenced per donor, around 20% of them non-productive.

The germline ends are 10 bases apart after V is trimmed by 2 bases and J by 2 bases. From a lookup of the germline V gene, CDR1 and CDR2 are SNHLY and FYNNEI. Reading from cysteine to phenylalanine, the CDR3 counts 15 amino acids. The kept DNA is CDR3 alone, 45 bases in frame from the first base. Library generation was performed with the immunoSEQ multiplex PCR assay. The multiplex PCR relied on a mix of 60 forward primers for TCR Vbeta segments and 13 reverse primers for TCR Jbeta segments. Amplification of the CDR3 region of rearranged TCR beta genes was performed with a multiplex PCR assay on genomic DNA. Amplified TCR beta libraries were sequenced as 87-base-pair reads on the Illumina HiSeq System. In the source study's methods: A later analysis counted about 80 million unique TCR beta chains across the 600 to 850 repertoires, and 9.5 million to 11 million of these chains were shared by at least two donors. To remove PCR and sequencing errors, raw reads were error-corrected and collapsed into unique sequences using a nearest-neighbor algorithm that merged closely related sequences. CDR3 sequences were aligned to IMGT reference sequences to assign V, D and J gene segments. For a sequence to be retained, at least a six-nucleotide match to both a V gene segment and a J gene segment was required. A rearrangement was called productive if the CDR3 had no stop codons and remained in frame with V and J, and every other rearrangement was called non-productive. CDR3 was defined by IMGT convention, running from the second conserved V-encoded cysteine to the conserved J-encoded phenylalanine. Sequences without an unambiguous match to a single V gene segment were excluded from the earlier analysis of approximately 600 of the donors. An earlier analysis of 587 of the donors called V segments functional above 56.7% productive rearrangements and segregating when the between-donor standard deviation exceeded 5%. A statistical classification framework was developed to diagnose cytomegalovirus status using the catalog of TCR beta chain sequences. V and J gene assignment, in a later analysis, came from comparing TCR nucleotide sequences with IMGT/GENE-DB human TR gene sequences. The TCRdist pipeline was used in a later analysis to assign CDR3 sequences and most-parsimonious VDJ recombination scenarios. In a later analysis, each TCR beta chain was defined by its CDR3 amino acid sequence together with its V-gene family, and reads lacking a unique V-gene family were excluded. In a later analysis, fewer than 650 highly shared, low-generation-probability nucleotide sequences were removed to address suspected cross-contamination and a sequencing artifact. For each public chain, a later analysis derived a clonal expansion index from normalized ranks of inferred template counts within each repertoire. A later analysis computed generation probabilities with a VDJ recombination model fitted to out-of-frame rearrangements, and checked the results against IGoR. A later analysis scored TCR-TCR, TCR-HLA and TCR-CMV co-occurrence with hypergeometric tests, applying a repertoire-size bias correction to TCR pairs. To estimate false discovery rates, a later analysis permuted the HLA or CMV assignments 20 times. In a later analysis, co-occurring TCRs were grouped using DBSCAN, and TCRdist sequence similarity was added for clustering within HLA-allele-positive subsets. Co-occurrence clustering excluded repertoires with fewer than 30,000 or more than 120,000 public chains, plus five with anomalous nucleotide sharing. In its TCRdb copy, this immuneACCESS table keeps in-frame sequences only and misses some clones. Where compared with another copy, unresolved V genes explain less than half of these, and the others have no known cause. The V and J calls and clone size were taken over from that table, and D and trimming were inferred from the DNA. The sample has 150,000 to 200,000 clones on record, under 80% of them singletons. About 2.5% of the sample is held by the ten biggest clonotypes.

The cohort consisted of some 730 healthy bone marrow donors. At the time of sampling, all cohort members were nominally healthy, though unrecorded immune exposures were likely present. CMV serostatus was recorded as positive for about 300 and negative for about half of the 666 cohort members, whereas no CMV serostatus was recorded for the donor in question. A peripheral blood sample was provided by each donor, and peripheral blood mononuclear cells were used for TCR beta sequencing. Genomic DNA was extracted from the blood cell samples with the Qiagen DNeasy Blood Extraction Kit. Results the study describes overall, beyond this receptor: Compared with the roughly 670-donor mean, donors in an Asian-associated ancestry cluster had fewer N-insertions in productive TCRs, according to a later genetic analysis. A group of highly shared sequence variants was considered likely to be a technical artifact of the sequencing pipeline. An earlier analysis of some 590 of the donors showed that most TCR beta V segments appeared in productive rearrangements either about 87% or about 30% of the time, which broadly matched IMGT annotations. Cytomegalovirus status was reported to be diagnosed by the classifier with high specificity and sensitivity in both the original and validation cohorts. An association between a missense DCLRE1C variant and V-gene and J-gene trimming of TCR beta chains was found in a later genetic analysis and replicated in an independent cohort. In a later analysis, the rate of TCR association differed among HLA loci, with DRB1 alleles having the most associated TCRs and HLA-C alleles having the fewest. In a later analysis, HLA-associated TCR beta chains showed more clonal expansion and lower generation probabilities than non-associated chains that were equally common. According to a later analysis, parvovirus B19, influenza, CMV and Epstein-Barr virus appeared linked to several top co-occurrence clusters. A few of the identified cytomegalovirus-associated TCR beta chains were confirmed in vitro to be specific for cytomegalovirus antigens. Because HLA typing was missing for some donors at each locus, association tests included only the typed subset. The presence/absence analyses assumed that sequencing depth was roughly uniform across donors, and that assumption may not be true. It was suggested by the authors that the approach could potentially be generalized to other disease states and immunological phenotypes. According to a later analysis, most CMV-associated TCR beta chains appeared to be HLA-restricted, and the HLA associations seemed to be driven largely by CMV exposure. This cohort had only TCR beta chains sequenced, and the lack of alpha or paired-chain data limited which features could be detected. Because the 87-base-pair reads could not distinguish some IMGT-functional V segments, including TRBV6-2 and TRBV6-3, those segments were excluded. A further reported finding was that TCR beta sequences accurately predicted the HLA-A and HLA-B alleles for most subjects in the first cohort. A later analysis associated about 17,000 TCR beta sequences with specific HLA alleles at a false discovery rate of 0.05. Because counts were too low, roughly 18 rarely observed V segments, including chromosome 9 orphons, were left out of the earlier analysis of over 550 of the donors. Linkage disequilibrium might explain the correlated functional status among segregating V segments, but an unknown experimental factor could not be ruled out. In the study, 150 to 200 TCR beta chains were listed as associated with cytomegalovirus. Most TCR sequences were seen in very few donors, while some public TCRs were found in many individuals. For the cohort, immune exposure information was limited to CMV serostatus. When HLA alleles, especially DR and DQ, strongly co-occurred, attributing TCR associations to individual alleles was difficult.

The origin of this receptor is a human donor in good health. Sequenced input: PBMCs. Recombination linked TRBV2 to TRBJ1-5; the D gene identity is not certain. The CDR3 protein sequence reads: CASSELRSGNQPQHF. The bases are TGTGCCAGCAGTGAATTGCGTAGTGGCAATCAGCCCCAGCATTTT.